The 15 T cell receptor beta chains given below trace back to one sample, sequenced in a study of blood T cell repertoires in COVID-19 (dated by TCRdb to the early 2020s). Library method: the immunoSEQ multiplex PCR assay. The source is immuneACCESS, and TCRdb retained only in-frame sequences with V and J called. Part of the clones is not carried over; for the studies checked, unresolved V genes explain less than half of this, and the remainder is unexplained. Here the sample has 300,000 or so clones; 80% to 90% occur a single time. Together, the top ten hold about 1.2% of the sample. Specimen: peripheral blood. All receptors derive from a woman between 45 and 65 years old with acute or convalescent COVID-19.

The gene calls are TRBV2 and TRBJ2-1; 12 bases are shared with TRBD2. There are 15 residues in the CDR3. CDR1 is SNHLY and CDR2 is FYNNEI in the germline V gene. With 11 bases clipped from V and 3 bases from J, the junction kept 8 bases outside the gene matches. The CDR3 bases are TGTGCCCAAAAGAGGACTAGCGGGATCTACAATGAGCAGTTCTTC. Its protein product is CAQKRTSGIYNEQFF.

The genes are TRBV12-3 or TRBV12-4 and TRBJ1-2; no reliable D call. The CDR3 has 11 residues. V was trimmed by 4 bases and J by 8 bases, leaving 8 bases between them. The CDR3, as DNA: TGTGCCAGCAGTTCAGTTATCGGCTACACCTTC. Residues: CASSSVIGYTF.

The chain's CDR3 is CASSLGQTSSYEQYF. In DNA, the CDR3 is TGCGCCAGCAGCTTGGGACAGACGAGCTCCTACGAGCAGTACTTC. The gene calls are TRBV5-1 and TRBJ2-7, with TRBD1 as a possible D gene (5 bases). Looked up from germline, CDR1 is SGHRS and CDR2 is YFSETQ. The CDR3 extends over 15 amino acids. The V end lost 0 bases, the J end lost 0 bases, and 10 bases lay between the germline ends.

V gene TRBV2 combines with J gene TRBJ1-2; no clear D gene. Deletions cut 8 bases from V and 8 bases from J, with 18 bases between. Germline V gives CDR1 SNHLY, CDR2 FYNNEI. The CDR3 covers 13 residues. CDR3 loop: CASYGAPRGGYTF. In DNA, the CDR3 is TGTGCCAGCTACGGCGCCCCTAGAGGAGGCTACACCTTC.

The chain combines TRBV27 with TRBJ2-1, with D perhaps matching TRBD2 (5 bases). Deletions cut 7 bases from V and 8 bases from J, with 9 bases between. Germline V gene lookup returns CDR1 MNHEY and CDR2 SMNVEV (reference sequence). The CDR3 runs to 11 residues. The CDR3 here is CASTSGDEQFF. The CDR3 DNA reads TGTGCCAGCACCAGCGGCGATGAGCAGTTCTTC.

The rearrangement links TRBV19 to TRBJ1-2, with a weak D call TRBD1 (6 bases). CDR1 is LNHDA, CDR2 SQIVND, per germline (reference sequence). The CDR3 has 13 amino acids. V was pared by 5 bases and J by 8 bases, with 15 bases between. CDR3 loop: CASSFSQGHGYTF. CDR3 nucleotides: TGTGCCAGTAGTTTCAGCCAGGGACACGGCTACACCTTC.

V and J are TRBV23-1 and TRBJ2-5, with D maybe TRBD2 (6 bases). Being an ORF, TRBV23-1 has a function that is uncertain. Trimming took off 4 bases at V and 3 bases at J, with 15 bases between the two ends. CDR3 length: 15 residues. CDR3 nucleotide sequence: TGCGCCAGCAGTCGACGTAAGGGGAGGAAAGAGACCCAGTACTTC. Its protein product is CASSRRKGRKETQYF.

The genes are TRBV3-1 (or the pseudogene TRBV3-2) and TRBJ1-4; tentatively, D is TRBD1 (6 bases). Germline CDR1 reads LGHDT; CDR2 reads YNNKEL (reference sequence). The CDR3 covers 18 residues. Trimming removed 4 bases at V and 6 bases at J, with 24 bases between. The CDR3 coding sequence is TGTGCCAGCAGCCTCAACGGAGGCGACGGACAGCCTGATGAAAAACTGTTTTTT. Amino acid sequence: CASSLNGGDGQPDEKLFF.

The V and J genes are TRBV21-1 and TRBJ2-2; the DNA was not used to check the table's D call, TRBD1. TRBV21-1 is given as a pseudogene. The CDR3 covers 17 residues. CDR3 sequence: CASIGTGSAGNTGELFF. The CDR3 DNA reads as TGTGCCAGCATCGGGACAGGGAGTGCGGGGAATACCGGGGAGCTGTTTTTT.

The CDR3 region is CASRQGAYGYTF. The CDR3 bases are TGTGCCAGTAGACAGGGGGCGTATGGCTACACCTTC. The chain couples TRBV6-5 to TRBJ1-2; TRBD1 matches at 10 bases. In germline, CDR1 is MNHEY, CDR2 SVGAGI. V shed 9 bases and J 5 bases; nucleotides not matched to a gene: 3. This CDR3 has 12 residues.

The chain couples TRBV6-5 to TRBJ2-1, with TRBD2 matching over 7 bases. The CDR3 loop spans 14 amino acids. The V gene's germline CDR1 is MNHEY and CDR2 SVGAGI. Trimming took 2 bases from V and 4 from J; bases not matched to a gene: 2. The CDR3 loop reads CASSYDGGYNEQFF. The CDR3 DNA follows: TGTGCCAGCAGTTACGACGGGGGGTACAATGAGCAGTTCTTC.

The chain links TRBV7-9 to TRBJ1-3; the D gene is possibly TRBD1 (6 bases). Germline V gene data show CDR1 as SEHNR and CDR2 as FQNEAQ (reference sequence). V was pared by 4 bases and J by 0 bases, with 16 bases between. The CDR3 is 17 amino acids. CDR3 protein: CASSSARQDHSGNTIYF. CDR3 bases: TGTGCCAGCAGCTCCGCCCGACAGGACCACTCTGGAAACACCATATATTTT. Combining the CDR3 with reference TRBV7-9 and TRBJ1-3 gives the whole variable domain DTGVSQNPRHKITKRGQNVTFRCDPISEHNRLYWYRQTLGQGPEFLTYFQNEAQLEKSRLLSDRFSAERPKGSFSTLEIQRTEQGDSAMYLCASSSARQDHSGNTIYFGEGSWLTVV.

This clone was counted a single time. The chain combines TRBV7-2 with TRBJ1-2; possible D gene TRBD1, 5 bases. Germline values: CDR1 SGHTA, CDR2 FQGNSA. The V end lost 1 base, the J end lost 3 bases, and 12 bases lay between the germline ends. The CDR3 runs to 15 residues. CDR3 region: CASSLDNRQYYGYTF. The CDR3 nucleotides are TGTGCCAGCAGCTTAGACAACCGACAGTACTATGGCTACACCTTC.

V usage is TRBV7-6 and J usage is TRBJ2-1; 7 positions match TRBD2. The V and J ends lost 5 bases and 10 bases, in that order; junction bases with no gene match: 5. The CDR3 contains 12 residues. Germline values: CDR1 SGHVS, CDR2 FNYEAQ. This chain's CDR3 is CASSTGTKEQFF. In DNA, the CDR3 is TGTGCCAGCAGCACCGGGACTAAGGAGCAGTTCTTC.

J is TRBJ2-1 and V is TRBV30; 13 bases are a match to TRBD2. Germline V gene data show CDR1 as GTSNPN and CDR2 as SVGIG (reference sequence). The trim removed 6 bases at V and 10 bases at J, leaving 12 bases unmatched. The CDR3 runs to 15 residues. The CDR3 here is CACTLTSGGAYEQFF. The CDR3 DNA reads TGTGCCTGTACCCTAACTAGCGGGGGGGCTTACGAGCAGTTCTTC.